This passage covers 22 T cell receptor beta chains from one sample sequenced in a study of blood T cells in healthy people across ages. The authors ran a second PCR of about 6 to 11 cycles using a sample-barcoded 5' primer and a J-beta primer mix. One entry per CDR3 protein, called by TCRdb with MiXCR from the 5' RACE reads. The profile shows hundreds of thousands of distinct CDR3 sequences, approximately 30% of them singletons. Sequencing used blood. The receptors here all came from a woman of 80 years or more in good health.

This clonotype was counted many times. J is TRBJ1-2 and V is TRBV19, with D possibly being TRBD1 (5 bases). V gave up 6 bases and J gave up 3 bases, with 17 bases separating them. This CDR3 has 15 residues. Germline loops: CDR1 LNHDA, CDR2 SQIVND (reference sequence). CDR3 DNA: TGTGCCAGTAGCCTTCCGGGGGGATCCTACTATGGCTACACCTTC. Encoded protein: CASSLPGGSYYGYTF.

This clonotype was observed many times. The chain combines TRBV7-9 with TRBJ2-7; D is possibly TRBD1 or TRBD2 (5 bases each). The V and J ends lost 5 bases and 2 bases respectively, with 13 bases between them. From germline, CDR1 is SEHNR and CDR2 FQNEAQ (reference sequence). This CDR3 contains 14 residues. The CDR3 loop is CASSGTLGAYEQYF. CDR3 DNA sequence: TGTGCCAGCAGCGGGACCCTCGGGGCCTACGAGCAGTACTTC.

The sample holds many counts of this clonotype. The J gene is TRBJ1-2, the V gene TRBV6-5; maybe TRBD1 (5 bases). This CDR3 has 12 amino acids. V lost 4 bases, J lost 8 bases, and 11 bases lay in between. Germline V lookup: CDR1 MNHEY, CDR2 SVGAGI. For the CDR3, the DNA is TGTGCCAGCAGTTCCGGGGGATGGGGCTACACCTTC. It encodes CASSSGGWGYTF.

Many counts were recorded for this clonotype. The chain combines TRBV10-3 with TRBJ2-7; D remains ambiguous. The CDR3 runs to 15 residues. CDR1 ENHRY and CDR2 SYGVKD come from the germline V gene. V was cut by 7 bases and J by 2 bases, with 18 bases left in between. The CDR3 DNA sequence: TGTGCCATCAAAGCCTCGGCGGCCGAGACCTACGAGCAGTACTTC. This gives the protein CAIKASAAETYEQYF.

Worth noting for this clonotype: This may be a read error: a much more frequent sequence differs by one nucleotide. This sequence joins TRBV5-6 and TRBJ2-4, with 10 bases that match TRBD2. This CDR3 has 16 residues. Germline assignment: CDR1 SGHDT and CDR2 YYEEEE. CDR3 sequence reads: CANSSYLAGEGSIQYF. The CDR3 coding sequence is TGTGCCAACAGCTCTTACCTAGCGGGGGAAGGGTCCATTCAGTACTTC.

Notes on this clonotype: This may be a read error: a much more frequent sequence differs by one nucleotide. This rearrangement joins TRBV2 to TRBJ2-7, with 9 bases matching TRBD2. CDR1 and CDR2 from the germline V gene are SNHLY and FYNNEI. CDR3 length: 16 amino acids. V trimming: 6 bases; J trimming: 7 bases; junction bases outside the gene matches: 16. This CDR3 reads CASRAFLAGRDHEQYF. The CDR3 region has the DNA TGTGCCAGCAGGGCATTCCTAGCGGGGCGCGACCATGAGCAGTACTTC.

This chain connects TRBV29-1 to TRBJ2-7; TRBD1 agrees at 8 bases. Germline V gene sequence: CDR1 SQVTM, CDR2 ANQGSEA. The CDR3 runs to 15 residues. Trimming took 2 bases from V and 5 from J; bases not matched to a gene: 11. CDR3 nucleotide sequence: TGCAGCGTTGAATCCAGGGGGCAAAGGACAAACGAGCAGTACTTC. Protein product: CSVESRGQRTNEQYF.

This chain links TRBV7-3 with TRBJ2-2, with D hard to call. CDR1 and CDR2 (germline): SGHTA, FQGTGA. V gave up 5 bases and J gave up 9 bases, with 13 bases separating them. This CDR3 spans 13 amino acids. In nucleotides, the CDR3 is TGTGCCAGCAGCGCAGGATATTCTCGGGAGCTGTTTTTT. Encoded protein: CASSAGYSRELFF.

This clonotype was seen at least ten times. The rearrangement joins TRBV20-1 to TRBJ2-5; D uncertain. The germline V gene encodes CDR1 DFQATT and CDR2 SNEGSKA (reference sequence). This CDR3 contains 12 residues. V lost 3 bases, J lost 4 bases, and 9 bases lay in between. The CDR3 nucleotides are TGCAGTGCTAGCGAGGTCGGAGAGACCCAGTACTTC. This codes for CSASEVGETQYF.

Many counts were recorded for this clonotype. The chain recombines TRBV18 with TRBJ2-7; TRBD2 aligns across 7 bases. In germline, CDR1 is KGHSH, CDR2 LQKENI. Trimming cost V 6 bases and J 3 bases; bases outside gene matches: 5. This CDR3 spans 13 amino acids. CDR3 DNA sequence: TGTGCCAGCTCGGCCGGGGAGGGCTACGAGCAGTACTTC. It encodes CASSAGEGYEQYF.

This sequence joins TRBV15 and TRBJ2-1, with a possible D match to TRBD1 (5 bases). The V and J ends lost 1 base and 7 bases respectively, with 5 bases between them. Germline values: CDR1 LNHNV, CDR2 YYDKDF (reference sequence). The CDR3 has 12 amino acids. CDR3 protein: CATSRAGNEQFF. CDR3 in DNA: TGTGCCACCAGCAGAGCAGGGAATGAGCAGTTCTTC.

This clonotype was counted ten times or more. The chain's CDR3 is CAWSQAGTGGSGEQYF. The CDR3 nucleotides read TGTGCCTGGAGTCAAGCCGGGACAGGGGGAAGTGGCGAGCAGTACTTC. The chain uses TRBV30 and TRBJ2-5, with 11 positions matching TRBD1. The assigned J gene may be wrong: the sequence end matches TRBJ2-7 better. Germline CDR1 is GTSNPN and CDR2 is SVGIG (reference sequence). CDR3 length equals 16 residues.

This clonotype was seen many times. The chain employs TRBV9 and TRBJ1-2; a weak D match, TRBD1 (5 bases). CDR3 length: 15 amino acids. Trimming left V 5 bases short and J 0 bases short, with 14 bases between. Germline V lookup: CDR1 SGDLS, CDR2 YYNGEE. The CDR3 DNA reads as TGTGCCAGCAGAAGTGGGGACGGCCCTAACTATGGCTACACCTTC. Its translation: CASRSGDGPNYGYTF. Together with reference TRBV9 and TRBJ1-2, the CDR3 gives the full variable domain: DSGVTQTPKHLITATGQRVTLRCSPRSGDLSVYWYQQSLDQGLQFLIQYYNGEERAKGNILERFSAQQFPDLHSELNLSSLELGDSALYFCASRSGDGPNYGYTFGSGTRLTVV.

The rearrangement links TRBV7-2 to TRBJ1-6; D may be TRBD1 (6 bases). Germline CDR1 and CDR2: SGHTA and FQGNSA. The CDR3 is made up of 15 amino acids. Trimming shortened V by 6 bases and J by 5 bases, and 14 bases separated the two germline ends. CDR3 loop: CASSKQGANNSPLHF. The CDR3 nucleotides are TGTGCCAGCAGTAAACAGGGAGCCAATAATTCACCCCTCCACTTT.

In its sample, this clonotype was seen many times. The J gene is TRBJ2-5, the V gene TRBV15; 9 bases fit TRBD1. V shed 8 bases and J 4 bases; nucleotides not matched to a gene: 11. CDR1 LNHNV and CDR2 YYDKDF come from the germline V gene (reference sequence). There are 15 residues in the CDR3. The CDR3 loop reads CATGMITGGGETQYF. For the CDR3, the DNA is TGTGCCACCGGAATGATTACAGGGGGCGGAGAGACCCAGTACTTC.

This clonotype was seen many times. This chain uses TRBV5-1 with TRBJ2-7, with 7 bases aligning to TRBD2. Germline V lookup: CDR1 SGHRS, CDR2 YFSETQ. The junction had 7 bases not matched to a gene; V was cut back by 4 bases and J by 0 bases. The CDR3 sequence is 15 residues long. The DNA for the CDR3 is TGCGCCAGCAGCCCGGGAGGCGGGAGCTCCTACGAGCAGTACTTC. The encoded protein is CASSPGGGSSYEQYF. Using reference TRBV5-1 and TRBJ2-7 for the parts outside the CDR3, the full variable domain is KAGVTQTPRYLIKTRGQQVTLSCSPISGHRSVSWYQQTPGQGLQFLFEYFSETQRNKGNFPGRFSGRQFSNSRSEMNVSTLELGDSALYLCASSPGGGSSYEQYFGPGTRLTVT.

This clonotype came up a few times. The CDR3 DNA is TGTGCCAGCTCACCAGACAGGGTCAACTACAATGAGCAGTTCTTC. Translating it yields CASSPDRVNYNEQFF. The chain combines TRBV18 with TRBJ2-1, with 7 bases identical to TRBD1. The CDR3 consists of 15 residues. V shed 2 bases and J 3 bases; nucleotides not matched to a gene: 4. Germline loops: CDR1 KGHSH, CDR2 LQKENI.

This clonotype was recorded many times. The chain couples TRBV6-6 to TRBJ1-2; no firm D call. Germline CDR1 is MNHNY and CDR2 is SVGAGI (reference sequence). This CDR3 comprises 12 residues. Deletions cut 6 bases from V and 4 bases from J, with 9 bases between. CDR3 in amino acids: CASSRGPYGYTF. The CDR3 DNA follows: TGTGCCAGCAGCCGCGGCCCCTATGGCTACACCTTC.

This clonotype was counted ten times or more. The chain uses TRBV6-1 and TRBJ2-7, with TRBD1 identical over 8 bases. Trimming took 2 bases from V and 0 from J; bases not matched to a gene: 12. CDR3 length equals 18 residues. Per germline, CDR1 MNHNS and CDR2 SASEGT. This chain's CDR3 is CASSESTGTGFFSYEQYF. As DNA, the CDR3 is TGTGCCAGCAGTGAAAGTACGGGGACAGGCTTTTTCTCCTACGAGCAGTACTTC.

This clonotype turned up a few times. This chain joins TRBV5-1 and TRBJ2-7; 9 positions agree with TRBD1. Germline lookup yields CDR1 SGHRS and CDR2 YFSETQ. The CDR3 is 16 residues long. J gave up 0 bases and V 0 bases, and 4 bases lay outside the gene matches. In DNA, the CDR3 is TGCGCCAGCAGCTTGGCCGCGGGACAGGGCTCCTACGAGCAGTACTTC. Translating it yields CASSLAAGQGSYEQYF.

This clonotype was recorded many times. The genes are TRBV7-2 and TRBJ1-3, with D unresolved. Germline-derived CDR1 and CDR2 are SGHTA and FQGNSA. Trimming took off 2 bases at V and 4 bases at J, with 12 bases between the two ends. The CDR3 totals 15 residues. The CDR3 sequence: CASSLSPGLGNTIYF. The CDR3 DNA reads TGTGCCAGCAGCTTAAGTCCAGGCTTGGGAAACACCATATATTTT.

Details on this clonotype: One base away lies a much larger clone, so this may be a sequencing read error. The chain recombines TRBV20-1 with TRBJ2-5, with 10 bases identical to TRBD2. CDR1 and CDR2 (germline): DFQATT, SNEGSKA (reference sequence). The J segment lost 11 bases and the V segment lost 5 bases, leaving 20 bases of the junction unmatched. The CDR3 is 16 residues long. The CDR3 nucleotides are TGCAGTGCTGGCGCAGGTTGGACTAGCGGTGTCCGGGAGCAGTACTTC. Its translation: CSAGAGWTSGVREQYF.